This TCR beta chain was sequenced during a study of T-cell reconstitution after alpha-beta-depleted transplantation in children. Researchers prepared the TCRbeta library using unique molecular identifiers, the study reports. TCRdb re-derived calls from the PCR reads in MiXCR, one entry per CDR3 protein. The top ten hold approximately 13% of the sample, which has over 150,000 distinct CDR3 sequences, more than 14% seen once. The V and J ends lost 3 bases and 7 bases, in that order; junction bases with no gene match: 8. This CDR3 contains 15 residues. Per the germline V gene, CDR1 is LGHNA and CDR2 is YNFKEQ.

This chain connects TRBV4-2 to TRBJ2-2; 7 bases are a match to TRBD1. The source was PBMCs from the stem cell graft donor, collected from the stem cell graft. This TCR was recovered from a human donor who donated a stem cell graft to a child with acute lymphoblastic leukemia. The CDR3 nucleotides are TGTGCCAGCAGCCAGCACCGGGACAGAAGCGGGGAGCTGTTTTTT. Its protein product is CASSQHRDRSGELFF.